This TCR beta chain was documented in a study of CD8 T cells in ankylosing spondylitis. The CDR3 runs to 12 residues. Germline V lookup: CDR1 DFQATT, CDR2 SNEGSKA (reference sequence). Making the TCR beta libraries involved quantitative 5'-RACE with molecular barcodes. TCRdb processed the 5' RACE reads anew with MiXCR; each CDR3 protein has one entry. The sample contains more than 400,000 distinct CDR3 sequences, over 4% of which appear only once. Study-wide results and limits: Both synovial fluid and blood in reactive arthritis had previously been reported to carry some motif variants. The authors found the disease-linked clones to be CD8+ and relatively rare in peripheral blood. What appeared characteristic of ankylosing spondylitis blood was a TCR beta motif of several highly homologous variants. From matched ankylosing spondylitis synovial fluid, disease-linked clones were reportedly recovered at significantly enriched levels.

This clonotype occurred many times. Its target is unknown. This TCR derives from a male donor with ankylosing spondylitis. V gene TRBV20-1 combines with J gene TRBJ1-1; D is perhaps TRBD1 (6 bases). The sequencing sample was made of blood, either unsorted or a sorted T cell fraction (not recorded which). CDR3 loop: CSETGQRGEAFF. CDR3 sequence (DNA): TGCAGCGAGACAGGACAAAGAGGAGAAGCTTTCTTT.